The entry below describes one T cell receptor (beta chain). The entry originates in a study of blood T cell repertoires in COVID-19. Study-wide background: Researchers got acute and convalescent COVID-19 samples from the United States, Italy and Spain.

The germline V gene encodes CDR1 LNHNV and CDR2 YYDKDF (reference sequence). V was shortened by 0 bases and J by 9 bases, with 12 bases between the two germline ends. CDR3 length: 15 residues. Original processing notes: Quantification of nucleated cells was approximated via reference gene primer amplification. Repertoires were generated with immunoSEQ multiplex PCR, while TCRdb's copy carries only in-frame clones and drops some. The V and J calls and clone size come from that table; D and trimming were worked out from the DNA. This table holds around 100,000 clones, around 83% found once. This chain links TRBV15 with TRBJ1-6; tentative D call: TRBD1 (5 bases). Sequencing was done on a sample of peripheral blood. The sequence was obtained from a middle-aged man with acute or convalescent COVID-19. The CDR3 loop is CATSRDRRGGSPLHF. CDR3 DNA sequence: TGTGCCACCAGCAGAGATCGGAGGGGAGGTTCACCCCTCCACTTT.